The subject of this entry is one T cell receptor beta chain. This sample was taken from a study of control samples from healthy donors and cancer patients. The assay was immunoSEQ multiplex PCR, and TCRdb's table has in-frame clones only and misses some. The table lists 70,000 to 80,000 clones, about nine tenths of them singletons, with about 9.5% in the top ten. V lost 4 bases, J lost 5 bases, and 4 bases stayed unmatched. This CDR3 comprises 15 residues. Germline CDR1 reads MGHDK; CDR2 reads SYGVNS. The sequence derives from a woman between 50 and 59 years old with colorectal cancer. J is TRBJ1-4 and V is TRBV25-1; 10 positions agree with TRBD1. The sequenced material came from PBMCs. The CDR3 loop is CASSVPGQGNEKLFF. CDR3 nucleotide sequence: TGTGCCAGCAGTGTACCGGGACAGGGGAATGAAAAACTGTTTTTT.